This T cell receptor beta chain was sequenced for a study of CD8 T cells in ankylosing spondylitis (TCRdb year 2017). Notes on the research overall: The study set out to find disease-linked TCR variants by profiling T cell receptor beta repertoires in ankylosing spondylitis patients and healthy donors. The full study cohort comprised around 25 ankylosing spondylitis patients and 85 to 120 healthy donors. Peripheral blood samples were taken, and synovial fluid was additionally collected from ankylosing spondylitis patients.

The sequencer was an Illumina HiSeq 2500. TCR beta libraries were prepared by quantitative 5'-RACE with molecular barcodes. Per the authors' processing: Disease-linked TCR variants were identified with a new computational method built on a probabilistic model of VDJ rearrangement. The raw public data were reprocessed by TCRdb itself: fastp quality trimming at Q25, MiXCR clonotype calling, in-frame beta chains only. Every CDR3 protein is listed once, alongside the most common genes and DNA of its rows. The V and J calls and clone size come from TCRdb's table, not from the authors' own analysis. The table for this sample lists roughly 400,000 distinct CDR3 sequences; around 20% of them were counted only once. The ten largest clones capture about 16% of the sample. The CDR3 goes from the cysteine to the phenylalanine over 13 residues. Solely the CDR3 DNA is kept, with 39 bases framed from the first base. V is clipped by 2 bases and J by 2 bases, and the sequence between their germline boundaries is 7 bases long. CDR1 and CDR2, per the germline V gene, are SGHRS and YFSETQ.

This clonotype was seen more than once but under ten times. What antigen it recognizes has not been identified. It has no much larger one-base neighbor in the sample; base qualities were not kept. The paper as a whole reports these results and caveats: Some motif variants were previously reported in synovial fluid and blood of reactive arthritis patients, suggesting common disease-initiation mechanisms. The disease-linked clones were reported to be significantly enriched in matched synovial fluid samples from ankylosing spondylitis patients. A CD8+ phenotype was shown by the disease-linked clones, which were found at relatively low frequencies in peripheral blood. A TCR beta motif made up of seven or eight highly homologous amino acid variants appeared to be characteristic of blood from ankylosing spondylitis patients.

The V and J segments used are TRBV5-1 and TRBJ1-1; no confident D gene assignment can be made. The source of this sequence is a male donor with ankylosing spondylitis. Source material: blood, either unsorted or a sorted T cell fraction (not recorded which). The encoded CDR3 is CASSFTSNTEAFF. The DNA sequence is TGCGCCAGCAGCTTCACAAGTAACACTGAAGCTTTCTTT.